This entry lists 17 T cell receptor beta chains sequenced from one sample in a study of T-cell reconstitution after alpha-beta-depleted transplantation in children. Preparation of the TCRbeta library was carried out with unique molecular identifiers. TCRdb re-analysed the PCR reads in MiXCR, keeping a single row per CDR3 protein. This table holds about 1,000,000 distinct CDR3 sequences, roughly 31% found once. This sample comprised PBMCs, mostly from graft donor cells, obtained 360 days after TCRalphabeta/CD19-depleted stem cell transplant. These receptors all stem from a boy under two years old who had a stem cell transplant for SCID, so the T cells may come from the graft donor.

V usage is TRBV29-1 and J usage is TRBJ2-5; D might be TRBD2 (5 bases). In germline, CDR1 is SQVTM, CDR2 ANQGSEA. The CDR3 covers 11 residues. Trimming stripped 4 bases from V and 3 bases from J, with 6 bases between. The DNA of the CDR3 is TGCAGCGTTGCGGGAAAAGAGACCCAGTACTTC. This encodes CSVAGKETQYF. The variable domain in full, with the rest retrieved from reference TRBV29-1 and TRBJ2-5, is SAVISQKPSRDICQRGTSLTIQCQVDSQVTMMFWYRQQPGQSLTLIATANQGSEATYESGFVIDKFPISRPNLTFSTLTVSNMSPEDSSIYLCSVAGKETQYFGPGTRLLVL.

The chain combines TRBV4-3 with TRBJ2-2, with a tentative D call TRBD2 (5 bases). The CDR3 covers 18 residues. Germline CDR1 LGHNA, CDR2 YSLEER. Trimming took off 0 bases at V and 6 bases at J, with 20 bases between the two ends. For the CDR3, the DNA is TGCGCCAGCAGCCAAGAAAAGACCCTTTATGAGGGATCCGGGGAGCTGTTTTTT. As protein: CASSQEKTLYEGSGELFF.

The J gene is TRBJ1-6, the V gene TRBV25-1; D is undetermined. The ends were cut back, 3 bases at V and 8 bases at J, with 14 bases in the middle. Germline loops: CDR1 MGHDK, CDR2 SYGVNS. CDR3 length: 15 amino acids. DNA for the CDR3: TGTGCCAGCAGTGACTCCTGGTCCTTCCATTCACCCCTCCACTTT. Protein sequence: CASSDSWSFHSPLHF.

The rearrangement joins TRBV10-3 to TRBJ1-2; D may be TRBD1 (5 bases). CDR1 is ENHRY and CDR2 is SYGVKD in the germline V gene. This CDR3 comprises 13 residues. Trimming stripped 6 bases from V and 7 bases from J, with 15 bases between. The CDR3 loop reads CAIRTGGPIGYTF. Here the CDR3 DNA reads TGTGCCATCAGGACTGGGGGACCTATTGGCTACACCTTC.

The chain links TRBV28 to TRBJ2-7; a possible D gene is TRBD1 (6 bases). The germline CDR1 and CDR2 sequences are MDHEN and SYDVKM. The ends were cut back, 6 bases at V and 5 bases at J, with 14 bases in the middle. This CDR3 region has 13 residues. This chain's CDR3 is CASSQIYRDEQYF. The CDR3 nucleotides read TGTGCCAGCAGCCAAATCTACAGGGACGAGCAGTACTTC.

This chain uses TRBV15 with TRBJ2-3; D not resolved. The CDR3 extends over 16 amino acids. V lost 0 bases and J 1 base, leaving 11 bases between the germline ends. Germline V CDR1 and CDR2: LNHNV, YYDKDF (reference sequence). The CDR3 here is CATSRDTPRGTDTQYF. In nucleotides, the CDR3 is TGTGCCACCAGCAGAGATACCCCTCGGGGCACAGATACGCAGTATTTT.

This chain joins TRBV19 and TRBJ2-3, with D unresolved. Trimming cost V 0 bases and J 4 bases, with 11 bases left between them. The CDR3 runs to 15 residues. In germline, CDR1 is LNHDA, CDR2 SQIVND (reference sequence). CDR3 in amino acids: CASSIDRSESDTQYF. The CDR3 coding sequence is TGTGCCAGTAGTATAGATCGGTCTGAATCAGATACGCAGTATTTT.

The table lists this clonotype with a few counts. The rearrangement links TRBV20-1 to TRBJ1-1, with D possibly matching TRBD1 (5 bases). CDR3 length equals 18 residues. Deletions cut 3 bases from V and 3 bases from J, with 26 bases between. Germline lookup yields CDR1 DFQATT and CDR2 SNEGSKA (reference sequence). Written as DNA, the CDR3 is TGCAGTGCTAGCCCTCCTAGAGGGACTCCCCGGTTGGACACTGAAGCTTTCTTT. Its protein is CSASPPRGTPRLDTEAFF.

This chain joins TRBV27 and TRBJ2-3, with 8 bases identical to TRBD2. The V segment lost 5 bases and the J segment 2 bases; nucleotides outside the gene matches: 18. The CDR3 is 19 amino acids. CDR1 is MNHEY and CDR2 is SMNVEV in the germline V gene (reference sequence). CDR3: CASSPRFRGGPPYTDTQYF. The CDR3 DNA is TGTGCCAGCAGTCCCCGATTCCGCGGGGGGCCCCCTTACACAGATACGCAGTATTTT.

V and J are TRBV12-3 or TRBV12-4 and TRBJ1-2; unclear D gene. CDR3 length: 12 amino acids. The ends were cut back, 6 bases at V and 4 bases at J, with 9 bases in the middle. The CDR3 DNA sequence: TGTGCCAGCAGCCCCCAGCCCTATGGCTACACCTTC. Protein product: CASSPQPYGYTF.

This clonotype has more than one count but fewer than ten. The chain uses TRBV5-5 and TRBJ1-4; D might be TRBD1 (5 bases). The CDR3 contains 15 residues. With 3 bases removed from V and 8 bases from J, the gap between germline ends came to 17 bases. Germline CDR1 SGHKS, CDR2 YYEKEE (reference sequence). CDR3 amino acids: CASSWRTQVQEKLFF. In DNA, the CDR3 is TGTGCCAGCAGCTGGCGGACACAGGTGCAAGAAAAACTGTTTTTT.

The chain couples TRBV24-1 to TRBJ1-2; D not resolved. CDR3 length: 13 amino acids. CDR1 KGHDR and CDR2 SFDVKD come from the germline V gene. V shed 5 bases and J shed 4 bases, with 10 bases lying between them. CDR3 DNA sequence: TGTGCCACCAGTGGCGCCCCCGGCTATGGCTACACCTTC. Amino acids: CATSGAPGYGYTF.

The gene calls are TRBV6-5 and TRBJ2-1, with D hard to call. V dropped 6 bases and J dropped 6 bases, with 6 bases sitting between them. The germline V gene has CDR1 MNHEY and CDR2 SVGAGI. This CDR3 has 11 residues. The CDR3 region is CASRTFNEQFF. The DNA for the CDR3 is TGTGCCAGCAGGACCTTCAATGAGCAGTTCTTC.

The chain joins TRBV20-1 to TRBJ1-2; 7 positions match TRBD1. Looked up from germline, CDR1 is DFQATT and CDR2 is SNEGSKA (reference sequence). The CDR3 covers 13 residues. The V and J ends lost 6 bases and 4 bases, in that order; junction bases with no gene match: 8. The chain's CDR3 is CSAKGATAYGYTF. The CDR3 DNA reads as TGCAGTGCCAAGGGGGCGACGGCCTATGGCTACACCTTC.

The V call is TRBV11-2, the J call TRBJ2-1, with TRBD2 matching over 13 bases. The CDR3 is 18 residues long. Germline V CDR1 and CDR2: SGHAT, FQNNGV. V lost 1 base, J lost 9 bases, and 12 bases stayed unmatched. The CDR3 is CASSLVLAGGPSSGEQFF. The CDR3 DNA follows: TGTGCCAGCAGCTTAGTACTAGCGGGGGGGCCATCATCCGGTGAGCAGTTCTTC.

The chain joins TRBV6-1 to TRBJ2-2; D might be TRBD2 (5 bases). The V and J ends lost 6 bases and 2 bases respectively, with 16 bases between them. This CDR3 comprises 16 residues. Germline CDR1 MNHNS, CDR2 SASEGT. The CDR3 DNA follows: TGTGCCAGCAGCAGGCGGGTCAGGCCAAACACCGGGGAGCTGTTTTTT. Amino acid sequence: CASSRRVRPNTGELFF.

On this clonotype itself: As the CDR3 is not closed by the conserved phenylalanine or tryptophan, this likely results from a read error. The limits of the CDR3 on the DNA are not certain, so only TCRdb's listed CDR3 is given. The chain carries TRBV7-3 and TRBJ1-2. Looked up from germline, CDR1 is SGHTA and CDR2 is FQGTGA. The length of the CDR3 is 13 amino acids, counting both ends. CDR3 in amino acids: CASSLTPTSEKWI.